Below, 17 T cell receptor beta chains from the same sample are listed, as sequenced in a study of CD8+ T cells in alopecia areata. The authors extracted RNA and reverse transcribed it into cDNA as the sequencing template. Sequencing used immunoSEQ multiplex PCR; TCRdb keeps in-frame clones, though not all of them. Here the sample spans 95,000 to 100,000 clones, about three fifths being singletons. Treatment of the sample: oral pan-JAK inhibitor, 5-10 mg twice daily. The specimen comprised CD8+ T cells sorted from blood, sampled at approximately week 55, from a patient treated with tofacitinib. The receptors here all came from a human donor with alopecia areata.

This clone came up a few times. As DNA, the CDR3 is TGCGCCAGCAGCCCGGGGGGCAGCGGGGTTCGGACAGATACGCAGTATTTT. Its translation is CASSPGGSGVRTDTQYF. The rearrangement links TRBV4-1 to TRBJ2-3; tentatively, D is TRBD2 (7 bases). Trimming took 4 bases from V and 3 from J, leaving 20 bases between them. CDR1 MGHRA and CDR2 YSYEKL come from the germline V gene. The CDR3 is 17 amino acids.

The gene calls are TRBV7-8 and TRBJ2-3, with a possible D match to TRBD2 (6 bases). Germline-derived CDR1 and CDR2 are SGHVS and FQNEAQ. Trimming pared 4 bases from V and 2 bases from J, leaving 10 bases between. CDR3 length: 14 residues. CDR3 nucleotides: TGTGCCAGCAGCTACCGGGACTTCACAGATACGCAGTATTTT. Translating gives CASSYRDFTDTQYF.

The chain uses TRBV6-5 and TRBJ2-7; D might be TRBD1 (6 bases). V shed 8 bases and J shed 3 bases, with 17 bases lying between them. This CDR3 is built from 14 residues. The germline V gene has CDR1 MNHEY and CDR2 SVGAGI. This CDR3 reads CASHAHRVRYEQYF. The CDR3 region has the DNA TGTGCCAGCCATGCCCACAGGGTACGCTACGAGCAGTACTTC.

V and J are TRBV29-1 and TRBJ2-2; D call uncertain. CDR1 is SQVTM, CDR2 ANQGSEA, per germline. The length of the CDR3 is 12 residues. Trimming took 7 bases from V and 3 from J, leaving 9 bases between them. The CDR3: CSATMDTGELFF. In DNA form, the CDR3 reads TGCAGCGCTACGATGGACACCGGGGAGCTGTTTTTT.

V is TRBV29-1 and J is TRBJ2-3; TRBD2 matches 16 bases. V was clipped by 6 bases and J by 2 bases; unmatched bases: 14. The germline V gene has CDR1 SQVTM and CDR2 ANQGSEA. This CDR3 spans 19 amino acids. Written as DNA, the CDR3 is TGCAGCGTAGACGGGACTAGCGGGGGGGCCCGGGTGTCCACAGATACGCAGTATTTT. It is translated as CSVDGTSGGARVSTDTQYF.

The chain couples TRBV2 to TRBJ1-5, with D hard to call. V lost 8 bases and J lost 5, with 4 bases in between. The CDR3 consists of 10 residues. Germline values: CDR1 SNHLY, CDR2 FYNNEI. In DNA, the CDR3 is TGTGCCAGCGGGTATCAGCCCCAGCATTTT. Protein product: CASGYQPQHF.

V is TRBV25-1 and J is TRBJ2-5, with 8 bases aligning to TRBD1. The germline CDR1 and CDR2 sequences are MGHDK and SYGVNS. With 4 bases clipped from V and 4 bases from J, the junction kept 8 bases outside the gene matches. The CDR3 loop spans 15 amino acids. In DNA, the CDR3 is TGTGCCAGCAGTGCTAGGACAGGGTTTGGAGAGACCCAGTACTTC. Its translation: CASSARTGFGETQYF. The entire variable domain, with the rest obtained from reference TRBV25-1 and TRBJ2-5, is as follows: EADIYQTPRYLVIGTGKKITLECSQTMGHDKMYWYQQDPGMELHLIHYSYGVNSTEKGDLSSESTVSRIRTEHFPLTLESARPSHTSQYLCASSARTGFGETQYFGPGTRLLVL.

This chain links TRBV6-5 with TRBJ2-1, with a weak D call TRBD2 (6 bases). This CDR3 is 13 amino acids long. Germline V gene sequence: CDR1 MNHEY, CDR2 SVGAGI. V lost 5 bases to trimming and J lost 7 bases, with 12 bases between them. The CDR3 region has the DNA TGTGCCAGCAGTCTTAGCGGTTGGAATGAGCAGTTCTTC. This translates into CASSLSGWNEQFF.

This clone has just one count. The rearrangement uses TRBV25-1 and TRBJ2-7; D remains unclear. V lost 7 bases and J lost 7, with 14 bases in between. The length of the CDR3 is 12 residues. Germline V gene sequence: CDR1 MGHDK, CDR2 SYGVNS. The CDR3 region is CASTDKYLEQYF. For the CDR3, the DNA is TGTGCCAGCACAGACAAGTACCTAGAGCAGTACTTC.

This clone was recorded many times. The V call is TRBV19, the J call TRBJ2-2, with a possible D match to TRBD2 (7 bases). The CDR3 sequence is 15 residues long. From germline, CDR1 is LNHDA and CDR2 SQIVND (reference sequence). V dropped 4 bases and J dropped 4 bases, with 13 bases sitting between them. CDR3 coding DNA: TGTGCCAGTAGTACCCGGGGGGCGGGCACCGGGGAGCTGTTTTTT. This codes for CASSTRGAGTGELFF.

The V gene is TRBV10-2, the J gene TRBJ2-5; no reliable D call. V lost 3 bases, J lost 5 bases, and 10 bases lay in between. Germline lookup yields CDR1 WSHSY and CDR2 SAAADI. The CDR3 covers 13 residues. CDR3 amino acids: CASSEPGRETQYF. As DNA, the CDR3 is TGCGCCAGCAGTGAACCGGGTCGGGAGACCCAGTACTTC.

V gene TRBV2 combines with J gene TRBJ2-5; D may be TRBD1 or TRBD2 (5 bases each). Between the trimmed V and J ends, which lost 9 bases and 4 bases, there was a span of 18 bases. The CDR3 contains 14 residues. Germline V lookup: CDR1 SNHLY, CDR2 FYNNEI. The CDR3 loop reads CARDRIGDRETQYF. CDR3 nucleotides: TGTGCCAGGGACCGTATAGGGGACCGAGAGACCCAGTACTTC.

This sequence joins TRBV5-6 and TRBJ1-1, with TRBD1 identical over 7 bases. This CDR3 is 12 amino acids long. Trimming took 6 bases from V and 7 from J; bases not matched to a gene: 6. The V gene's germline CDR1 is SGHDT and CDR2 YYEEEE. The CDR3 nucleotides are TGTGCCAGCACATATCAGGGGGATGAAGCTTTCTTT. Translated: CASTYQGDEAFF.

The chain carries TRBV7-8 and TRBJ2-2; D may be TRBD1 (5 bases). V lost 5 bases, J lost 6 bases, and 16 bases lay in between. Germline assignment: CDR1 SGHVS and CDR2 FQNEAQ. This CDR3 has 15 amino acids. Here the CDR3 reads CASSLGRVASGELFF. The CDR3 DNA reads TGTGCCAGCAGCCTCGGCAGGGTCGCGTCCGGGGAGCTGTTTTTT.

This chain uses TRBV29-1 with TRBJ2-3; 15 bases align to TRBD2. The CDR3 is 14 amino acids. With V trimmed by 7 bases and J by 4 bases, 3 bases remained unmatched. The germline gives CDR1 SQVTM, CDR2 ANQGSEA. CDR3 nucleotides: TGCAGCGGGTGGACTAGCGGGGGGGCAGATACGCAGTATTTT. Translated: CSGWTSGGADTQYF.

The chain couples TRBV5-1 to TRBJ1-5; TRBD1 agrees at 9 bases. V lost 1 base, J lost 5 bases, and 1 base stayed unmatched. The CDR3 is 14 residues long. Germline CDR1 reads SGHRS; CDR2 reads YFSETQ. The CDR3 nucleotides read TGCGCCAGCAGCTTGTGGACAGGGGATCAGCCCCAGCATTTT. This sequence encodes CASSLWTGDQPQHF.

V gene TRBV5-1 combines with J gene TRBJ2-5, with D unresolved. CDR3 size: 14 residues. CDR1 and CDR2 from the germline V gene are SGHRS and YFSETQ. V shed 0 bases and J shed 2 bases, with 8 bases lying between them. CDR3 sequence (DNA): TGCGCCAGCAGCTTGGATGGCAGACAAGAGACCCAGTACTTC. This sequence encodes CASSLDGRQETQYF.